The entry below gives a single T cell receptor beta chain sequence along with its context. Its antigen is undetermined. Any history of autoimmune disease or systemic immunosuppression disqualified patients. Data came from immunoSEQ multiplex PCR; TCRdb stores just in-frame clones and leaves some out. Counted here are around 34,000 clones, 80% to 90% occurring once; the ten biggest clones make up around 41%. The data are from a study of OX40 agonist ivuxolimab in advanced cancers. Looking at the study overall: There were three patients with partial responses, one having hepatocellular carcinoma and two cutaneous melanoma.

The CDR3 loop spans 16 amino acids. CDR1 is SGHDT, CDR2 YYEEEE, per germline. V lost 4 bases and J lost 0, with 14 bases in between. Findings and limits, study-wide: CD8+ T cells (on average) carried more expanded clones than CD4+ T cells. Expansion of clones was among the lowest in partial responders at 0.1-3.0 mg/kg.

This TCR was recovered from an adult with an advanced solid tumor such as melanoma, head and neck, liver or kidney cancer. V gene TRBV5-6 combines with J gene TRBJ2-1, with TRBD1 as a possible D gene (6 bases). Sequencing was performed on CD4+ or CD8+ T cells sorted from blood, taken in a trial of the OX40 agonist ivuxolimab. The CDR3 coding sequence is TGTGCCAGCAGCCCAGGACAGTTCTCCTCCTACAATGAGCAGTTCTTC. Protein: CASSPGQFSSYNEQFF.